The present T cell receptor (beta chain) was sequenced within a study of cytomegalovirus exposure and HLA in healthy donors. Overall study context: Among the roughly 400 genotyped donors, 81% were placed in the Caucasian-associated ancestry cluster. The study's findings and limits: A later analysis revealed that TCR association rates differed between HLA loci, peaking at DRB1 and bottoming out at HLA-C. In a later analysis, HLA-associated beta chains showed higher expansion and lower generation probabilities than comparable chains.

The primer mix had 60 Vbeta and 13 Jbeta primers. Here immunoSEQ multiplex PCR was the method, and the copy in TCRdb shows in-frame clones only, minus some. The sample consists of about 130,000 clones, 76% of them appearing once. The CDR3 loop spans 16 amino acids. J was trimmed by 9 bases and V by 4 bases; bases with no gene match: 8. Germline CDR1 and CDR2: MGHRA and YSYEKL. On this clone itself: As yet, its antigen is unknown.

V gene TRBV4-1 combines with J gene TRBJ1-6; 11 nucleotides align to TRBD1. This clonotype was obtained from a man between 40 and 49 years old in good health and CMV-seronegative. Material for sequencing was PBMCs. Written as DNA, the CDR3 is TGCGCCAGCAGCCGGCAAGGACAGGGGGCGTCTTCACCCCTCCACTTT. Its protein is CASSRQGQGASSPLHF.